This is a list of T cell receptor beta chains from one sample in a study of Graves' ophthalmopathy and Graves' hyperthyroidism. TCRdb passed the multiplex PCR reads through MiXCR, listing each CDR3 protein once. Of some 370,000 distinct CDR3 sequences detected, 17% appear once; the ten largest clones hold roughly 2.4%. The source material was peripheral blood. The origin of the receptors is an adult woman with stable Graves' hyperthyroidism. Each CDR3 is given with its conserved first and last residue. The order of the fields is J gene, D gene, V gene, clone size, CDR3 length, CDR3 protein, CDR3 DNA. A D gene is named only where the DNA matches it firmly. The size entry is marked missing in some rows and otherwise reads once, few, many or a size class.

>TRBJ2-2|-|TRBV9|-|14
CASSVVGGSGELFF
TGTGCCAGCAGCGTAGTTGGGGGATCCGGGGAGCTGTTTTTT
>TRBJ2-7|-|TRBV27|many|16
CASSPWGMTDTYEQYF
TGTGCCAGCAGTCCCTGGGGGATGACAGATACCTACGAGCAGTACTTC
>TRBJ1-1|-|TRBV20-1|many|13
CSAAGGGNTEAFF
TGCAGTGCTGCCGGCGGGGGGAACACTGAAGCTTTCTTT
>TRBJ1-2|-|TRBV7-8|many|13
CASRRGGGQGYTF
TGTGCCAGCAGGAGGGGGGGAGGGCAAGGCTACACCTTC
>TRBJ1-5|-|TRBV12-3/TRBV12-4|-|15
CASSWRGGGGQPQHF
TGTGCCAGCAGTTGGCGTGGAGGCGGGGGTCAGCCCCAGCATTTT
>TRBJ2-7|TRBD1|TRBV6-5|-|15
CASSYSTGLVYEQYF
TGTGCCAGCAGTTACTCGACAGGGCTTGTCTACGAGCAGTACTTC
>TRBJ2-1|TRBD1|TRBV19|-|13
CASSYRDRVQQFF
TGTGCCAGTAGTTACCGGGACAGGGTTCAGCAGTTCTTC
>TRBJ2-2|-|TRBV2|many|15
CASSWARANTGELFF
TGTGCCAGTAGCTGGGCTCGGGCTAACACCGGGGAGCTGTTTTTT
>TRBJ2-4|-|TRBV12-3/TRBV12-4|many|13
CASSTKLRNIQYF
TGTGCCAGCAGTACAAAGCTTAGGAACATTCAGTACTTC
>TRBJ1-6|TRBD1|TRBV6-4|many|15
CASSYSRDRDSPLHF
TGTGCCAGCAGTTACTCCCGGGACAGGGATTCACCCCTCCACTTT
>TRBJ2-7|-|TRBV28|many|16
CASSFAPSGGTYEQYF
TGTGCCAGCAGTTTCGCCCCTTCAGGGGGGACCTACGAGCAGTACTTC
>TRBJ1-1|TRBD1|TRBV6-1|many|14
CASTKTGGETEAFF
TGTGCCAGCACTAAAACAGGGGGCGAAACTGAAGCTTTCTTT
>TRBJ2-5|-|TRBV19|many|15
CASSIDLWGEETQYF
TGTGCCAGTAGTATAGATCTATGGGGAGAAGAGACCCAGTACTTC
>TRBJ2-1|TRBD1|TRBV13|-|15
CASSHAGPGGAEQFF
TGTGCCAGCAGCCACGCCGGACCAGGGGGTGCTGAGCAGTTCTTC
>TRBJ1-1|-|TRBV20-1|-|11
CSPSGNTEAFF
TGCAGTCCGTCGGGGAACACTGAAGCTTTCTTT
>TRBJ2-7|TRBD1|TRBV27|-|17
CASSFFRKTGVVYEQYF
TGTGCCAGCAGTTTTTTCCGCAAGACAGGGGTGGTGTACGAGCAGTACTTC
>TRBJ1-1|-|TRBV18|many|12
CASSSLQGEAFF
TGTGCCAGCTCGTCACTTCAGGGGGAAGCTTTCTTT
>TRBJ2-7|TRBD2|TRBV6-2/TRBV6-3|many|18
CASSYPITMGGKTSEQYF
TGTGCCAGCAGTTACCCCATCACCATGGGAGGGAAAACTTCCGAGCAGTACTTC
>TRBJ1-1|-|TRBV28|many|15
CASLPHTSVDTEAFF
TGTGCCAGTCTCCCTCACACATCAGTCGACACTGAAGCTTTCTTT
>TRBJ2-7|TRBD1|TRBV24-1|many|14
CATNRGRRADEQYF
TGTGCCACCAACAGGGGAAGGCGTGCGGACGAGCAGTACTTC
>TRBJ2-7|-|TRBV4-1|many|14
CASSQGLRTYEQYF
TGCGCCAGCAGCCAAGGTTTGCGGACCTACGAGCAGTACTTC
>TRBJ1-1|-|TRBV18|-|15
CASSPLIRVGVEAFF
TGTGCCAGCTCACCACTCATTAGGGTAGGGGTCGAAGCTTTCTTT
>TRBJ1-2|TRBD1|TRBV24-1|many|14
CATSPSDRATGYTF
TGTGCCACCAGTCCCTCGGACAGGGCAACTGGCTACACCTTC
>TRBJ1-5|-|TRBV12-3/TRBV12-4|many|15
CASSYRTRSNQPQHF
TGTGCCAGCAGTTACAGGACACGGAGCAATCAGCCCCAGCATTTT
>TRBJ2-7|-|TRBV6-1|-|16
CASSEVGGAGSYEQYF
TGTGCCAGCAGTGAAGTTGGGGGAGCCGGGTCCTACGAGCAGTACTTC
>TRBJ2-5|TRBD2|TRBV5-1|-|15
CASSLDSSGSETQYF
TGCGCCAGCAGCTTGGATTCTAGCGGGAGCGAGACCCAGTACTTC
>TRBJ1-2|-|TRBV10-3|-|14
CAINKDPSVAGYTF
TGTGCCATCAATAAGGATCCCAGTGTGGCCGGCTACACCTTC
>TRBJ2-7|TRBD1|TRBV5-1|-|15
CASSATGTGTYEQYF
TGCGCCAGCAGCGCCACCGGGACAGGGACCTACGAGCAGTACTTC
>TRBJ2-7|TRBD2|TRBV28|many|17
CASSRGILAGGPNEQYF
TGTGCCAGCAGTCGTGGCATTCTAGCGGGAGGGCCCAACGAGCAGTACTTC
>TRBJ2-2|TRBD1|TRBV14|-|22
CASSQDLRRRLGQGVNTGELFF
TGTGCCAGCAGCCAAGATCTAAGAAGGCGGCTGGGACAGGGCGTGAACACCGGGGAGCTGTTTTTT
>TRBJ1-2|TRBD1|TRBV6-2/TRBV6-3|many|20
CASSYSHLRQGRRRNYGYTF
TGTGCCAGCAGTTACTCCCATCTCCGACAGGGACGTAGAAGAAACTATGGCTACACCTTC
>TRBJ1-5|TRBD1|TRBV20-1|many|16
CSARTAIGGEVQPQHF
TGCAGTGCTAGAACGGCAATAGGGGGCGAGGTTCAGCCCCAGCATTTT
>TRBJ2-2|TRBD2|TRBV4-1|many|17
CASSQDRASGHTGELFF
TGCGCCAGCAGCCAAGATCGGGCTAGCGGTCACACCGGGGAGCTGTTTTTT
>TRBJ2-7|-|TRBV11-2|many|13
CASSLWGPNEQYF
TGTGCCAGCAGCTTATGGGGGCCTAACGAGCAGTACTTC
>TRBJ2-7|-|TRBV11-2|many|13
CASSLDPPYEQYF
TGTGCCAGCAGCTTAGATCCTCCCTACGAGCAGTACTTC
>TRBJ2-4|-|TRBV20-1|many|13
CSANEGAINIQYF
TGCAGTGCTAATGAGGGTGCCATAAACATTCAGTACTTC
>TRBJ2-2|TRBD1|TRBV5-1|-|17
CASSREKGAGDTGELLF
TGCGCCAGCAGCCGCGAGAAGGGGGCAGGTGACACCGGGGAGCTGTTGTTT
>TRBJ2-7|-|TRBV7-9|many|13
CASNLPLHYEQYF
TGTGCCAGCAACTTGCCACTCCACTACGAGCAGTACTTC
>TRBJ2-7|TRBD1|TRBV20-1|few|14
CSAHGQGASYEQYF
TGCAGTGCCCACGGACAGGGGGCGTCCTACGAGCAGTACTTC
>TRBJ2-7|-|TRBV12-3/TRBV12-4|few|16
CASSLVLGGNSYEQYF
TGTGCCAGCAGTTTAGTCCTGGGTGGGAACTCCTACGAGCAGTACTTC
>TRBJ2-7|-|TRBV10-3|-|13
CAISVAKTYEQYF
TGTGCCATCAGTGTAGCCAAGACCTACGAGCAGTACTTC
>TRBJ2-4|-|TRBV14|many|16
CASSLANTGALGIQYF
TGTGCCAGCAGCCTTGCAAACACGGGAGCTTTGGGCATTCAGTACTTC
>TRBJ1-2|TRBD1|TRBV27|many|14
CASSLSGTVYGYTF
TGTGCCAGCAGTTTGTCGGGGACAGTCTATGGCTACACCTTC
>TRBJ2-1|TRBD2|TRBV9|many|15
CASSGSGRKYNEQFF
TGTGCCAGCAGCGGTAGCGGGAGAAAGTACAATGAGCAGTTCTTC
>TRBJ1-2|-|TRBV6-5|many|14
CASSYSVGVGGYTF
TGTGCCAGCAGTTACTCAGTAGGGGTAGGGGGCTACACCTTC
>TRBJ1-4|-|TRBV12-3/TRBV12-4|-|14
CASSLTDSNEKLFF
TGTGCCAGCAGTCTGACAGACAGTAATGAAAAACTGTTTTTT
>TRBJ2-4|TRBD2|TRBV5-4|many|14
CASSPKREVNIKYF
TGTGCCAGCAGCCCGAAGCGGGAGGTAAACATTAAGTACTTC
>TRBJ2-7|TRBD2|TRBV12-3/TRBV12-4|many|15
CASRPTSVEGYEQYF
TGTGCCAGCAGGCCCACTAGCGTCGAAGGCTACGAGCAGTACTTC
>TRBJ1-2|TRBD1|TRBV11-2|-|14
CASSPPGTGDGYTF
TGTGCCAGCAGCCCGCCCGGGACAGGGGATGGCTACACCTTC
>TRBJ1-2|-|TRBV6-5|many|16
CASSYSVGGLEDGYTF
TGTGCCAGCAGTTACTCGGTCGGGGGGTTAGAGGATGGCTACACCTTC
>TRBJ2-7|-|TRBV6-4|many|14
CASSVRAGPYEQYF
TGTGCCAGCAGTGTACGGGCCGGTCCCTACGAGCAGTACTTC
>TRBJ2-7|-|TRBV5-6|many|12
CASSYTSAEQYF
TGTGCCAGCAGCTATACATCGGCCGAGCAGTACTTC
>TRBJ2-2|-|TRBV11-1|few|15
CASSFRGSATGELFF
TGTGCCAGCAGCTTTAGGGGGTCGGCCACCGGGGAGCTGTTTTTT
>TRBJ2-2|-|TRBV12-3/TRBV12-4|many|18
CASSLSRVMTLNTGELFF
TGTGCCAGCAGTTTGAGTAGAGTAATGACCTTGAACACCGGGGAGCTGTTTTTT
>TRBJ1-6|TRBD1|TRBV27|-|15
CASSHRGTGNSPLHF
TGTGCCAGCAGTCACAGGGGGACGGGGAATTCACCCCTCCACTTT
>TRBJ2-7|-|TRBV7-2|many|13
CASSLGRHYEQYF
TGTGCCAGCAGCCTCGGGCGCCACTACGAGCAGTACTTC
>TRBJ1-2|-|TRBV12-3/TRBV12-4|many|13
CASSPFGEGGYTF
TGTGCCAGCAGCCCTTTTGGTGAAGGAGGCTACACCTTC
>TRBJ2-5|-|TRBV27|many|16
CASSFIDRLAIETQYF
TGTGCCAGCAGTTTCATAGATCGCCTAGCGATAGAGACCCAGTACTTC
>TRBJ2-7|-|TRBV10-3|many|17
CAIRAFPASWQSYEQYF
TGTGCCATCAGAGCGTTCCCTGCGTCATGGCAATCCTACGAGCAGTACTTC
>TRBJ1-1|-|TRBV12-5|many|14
CASGLQGGRTEAFF
TGTGCTAGTGGTTTACAGGGAGGTCGCACTGAAGCTTTCTTT